This paragraph covers one TCR beta chain sequence. The entry originates in a study of neurological immune-mediated disorders. Time point specified: longitudinal time-point 1 (baseline). Germline lookup yields CDR1 LGHDT and CDR2 YNNKEL (reference sequence). This CDR3 spans 11 amino acids. Between the trimmed V and J ends, which lost 10 bases and 10 bases, there was a span of 14 bases. The authors made cDNA by 5'RACE with 10-nucleotide random UMIs. Via MiXCR, TCRdb re-called the 5' RACE reads, giving one row per CDR3 protein. The sample carries under 40,000 distinct CDR3 sequences, about 3.3% recorded once.

The V call is TRBV3-1, the J call TRBJ1-5; D ambiguous. The origin of this receptor is a woman aged 60-75 years with multiple sclerosis. Sequenced material: PBMCs. CDR3 in DNA: TGTGCCAACACCTCATGGCACCCCCAGCATTTT. The encoded protein is CANTSWHPQHF.